The clone carrying this T cell receptor (beta chain) was counted many times. Its antigen is not known. The sample belongs to a study of human T cells and chemical hapten exposure. For the study at large: Upper-back patches of 0.01% DPC were read at 6 days. Per-sample TCR yield variability stemmed mainly from small pooled library volume differences. Study-wide results and caveats: Unchanged with DPC sensitization were TCRs above 1 in 1000 frequency.

TCRdb passed the RACE reads through MiXCR, listing each CDR3 protein once. The repertoire includes approximately 400,000 distinct CDR3 sequences, less than 6.5% of them detected once, and 2.6% sits in the top ten. The time point: pre-sensitization, week 0. The treatment is: therapeutic diphenylcyclopropenone sensitization with weekly scalp DPC. Donors, patients with alopecia ranging from 18 to 70 years old and judged suitable for DPC, provided samples. The sample in question was whole blood, obtained in connection with sensitization to the hapten diphenylcyclopropenone (DPC). The source is a woman between 50 and 59 years old with alopecia areata. Some clones in this sample may be carry-over from other donors' samples.

The CDR3 loop reads CASSLWLAYGTDTQYF. The DNA of the CDR3 is TGTGCCAGCAGTTTATGGCTAGCGTACGGCACAGATACGCAGTATTTT. The gene calls are TRBV12-3 or TRBV12-4 and TRBJ2-3, with D perhaps matching TRBD2 (6 bases). CDR3 length: 16 amino acids. V lost 2 bases and J lost 1, with 13 bases in between.